Listed here are 14 T cell receptor beta chains from one sample, sequenced in a study of cytomegalovirus exposure and HLA in healthy donors. PCR involved 60 Vbeta and 13 Jbeta primers. Only in-frame clones appear in the TCRdb table, and some are missing; sequencing was by immunoSEQ multiplex PCR. Of some 120,000 clones listed, 80% are singletons. Sequencing was carried out using PBMCs. These receptors came from a male donor in good health and CMV-seronegative.

V usage is TRBV6-5 and J usage is TRBJ1-1; D may be TRBD1 (6 bases). The CDR3 contains 14 residues. The V gene lost 2 bases and the J gene lost 6 bases, with 13 bases spanning the gap. Per the germline V gene, CDR1 is MNHEY and CDR2 is SVGAGI. CDR3 in DNA: TGTGCCAGCAGTTACAACAGGGACCTGGCTGAAGCTTTCTTT. Its translation is CASSYNRDLAEAFF.

The chain has TRBV6-5 and TRBJ1-1; 7 bases are a match to TRBD1. The CDR3 is 14 amino acids. Germline-derived CDR1 and CDR2 are MNHEY and SVGAGI. The J segment lost 3 bases and the V segment lost 9 bases, leaving 10 bases of the junction unmatched. CDR3 DNA: TGTGCCAGTTCGACAGGGTGGAAGGACACTGAAGCTTTCTTT. It encodes CASSTGWKDTEAFF.

The chain employs TRBV7-2 and TRBJ1-4; D is undetermined. The germline CDR1 and CDR2 sequences are SGHTA and FQGNSA. This CDR3 region has 14 residues. V lost 3 bases and J 6 bases, leaving 11 bases between the germline ends. CDR3 bases: TGTGCCAGCAGCTTTGACAAAGGCCATGAAAAACTGTTTTTT. It encodes CASSFDKGHEKLFF.

The chain carries TRBV9 and TRBJ2-1; 7 nucleotides agree with TRBD2. V was pared by 0 bases and J by 6 bases, with 6 bases of the junction left unmatched. In germline, CDR1 is SGDLS, CDR2 YYNGEE. The CDR3 sequence is 15 residues long. The CDR3 reads CASSVGPSGGNEQFF. The CDR3 DNA reads as TGTGCCAGCAGCGTAGGGCCCTCGGGGGGCAATGAGCAGTTCTTC.

The J gene is TRBJ2-5, the V gene TRBV19; 13 nucleotides agree with TRBD2. Germline CDR1 and CDR2: LNHDA and SQIVND (reference sequence). CDR3 length: 16 residues. V lost 5 bases to trimming and J lost 1 base; unmatched junction nucleotides: 4. The CDR3 region has the DNA TGTGCCAGTAGTGCCCGACTAGCGGGAGGCCAAGAGACCCAGTACTTC. Protein: CASSARLAGGQETQYF.

The genes are TRBV19 and TRBJ1-2, with no clear D. The germline V gene encodes CDR1 LNHDA and CDR2 SQIVND (reference sequence). The CDR3 is 14 residues long. V was trimmed by 1 base and J by 3 bases, leaving 9 bases between them. The CDR3 DNA sequence: TGTGCCAGTAGTATAGGGACGGGGTACTATGGCTACACCTTC. Amino acid sequence: CASSIGTGYYGYTF.

The gene calls are TRBV6-5 and TRBJ2-7; TRBD2 might be the D (5 bases). From germline, CDR1 is MNHEY and CDR2 SVGAGI. Trimming stripped 0 bases from V and 2 bases from J, with 11 bases between. The CDR3 totals 15 residues. For the CDR3, the DNA is TGTGCCAGCAGTTACTCGAGAGTTAGCGCCTACGAGCAGTACTTC. This codes for CASSYSRVSAYEQYF.

Concerning this clone itself: One end of the junction varies from germline; a read error may be responsible. The CDR3 region has the DNA TGTGCCAGCAGCCTCGGACAGGGGGCCAAAAACAGTCAGTACTTC. Translated, it gives CASSLGQGAKNSQYF. This chain connects TRBV11-2 to TRBJ2-4; 11 nucleotides agree with TRBD1. The CDR3 runs to 15 residues. Germline lookup yields CDR1 SGHAT and CDR2 FQNNGV.

The V call is TRBV11-2, the J call TRBJ1-1, with D hard to call. Germline loops: CDR1 SGHAT, CDR2 FQNNGV. V lost 2 bases and J 1 base, leaving 11 bases between the germline ends. The CDR3 is 15 amino acids. The CDR3 coding sequence is TGTGCCAGCAGCTTATCGGATCTAGGGAACACTGAAGCTTTCTTT. Protein product: CASSLSDLGNTEAFF.

This clone came up once. The chain combines TRBV4-2 with TRBJ1-3; a possible D gene is TRBD1 (5 bases). Germline V CDR1 and CDR2: LGHNA, YNFKEQ. The CDR3 loop spans 17 amino acids. The V gene lost 2 bases and the J gene lost 3 bases, with 17 bases spanning the gap. The CDR3 region has the DNA TGTGCCAGCAGCCAAAGTGGGGGGGGATCCGGTGGAAACACCATATATTTT. Its protein product is CASSQSGGGSGGNTIYF.

This clone was found once. This chain uses TRBV28 with TRBJ1-3; 7 nucleotides agree with TRBD1. The length of the CDR3 is 14 residues. Germline V gene data show CDR1 as MDHEN and CDR2 as SYDVKM. The trim removed 6 bases at V and 4 bases at J, leaving 6 bases unmatched. The CDR3 is CASSPGGWGNTIYF. CDR3 bases: TGTGCCAGCAGCCCAGGGGGTTGGGGAAACACCATATATTTT.

The chain combines TRBV11-2 with TRBJ2-3; possibly TRBD2 for D (6 bases). The germline V gene encodes CDR1 SGHAT and CDR2 FQNNGV. Trimming shortened V by 2 bases and J by 2 bases, and 11 bases separated the two germline ends. CDR3 length: 15 amino acids. The CDR3 is CASSLSGRITDTQYF. In DNA form, the CDR3 reads TGTGCCAGCAGCTTAAGCGGGCGAATCACAGATACGCAGTATTTT.

The V and J genes are TRBV7-8 and TRBJ2-1; perhaps TRBD2 as D (6 bases). The germline CDR1 and CDR2 sequences are SGHVS and FQNEAQ. Between the trimmed V and J ends, which lost 7 bases and 0 bases, there was a span of 19 bases. The length of the CDR3 is 17 residues. This chain's CDR3 is CASTGWRGPPSYNEQFF. CDR3 nucleotides: TGTGCCAGCACAGGGTGGAGGGGACCACCCTCCTACAATGAGCAGTTCTTC.

This rearrangement joins TRBV25-1 to TRBJ2-1; 11 bases line up with TRBD2. J gave up 1 base and V 8 bases, and 7 bases lay outside the gene matches. The CDR3 is 16 residues long. Germline-derived CDR1 and CDR2 are MGHDK and SYGVNS. The CDR3 DNA sequence: TGTGCCAGCGAATTAACTAGCGGGAGTTCCTACAATGAGCAGTTCTTC. It specifies CASELTSGSSYNEQFF.